Listed here are 8 T cell receptor beta chains from one sample, sequenced in a study of blood T cell repertoires in COVID-19. The assay was immunoSEQ multiplex PCR, and TCRdb's table has in-frame clones only and misses some. The repertoire consists of 150,000 to 200,000 clones, with roughly three quarters occurring once and the leading ten covering roughly 8.7%. The specimen was peripheral blood. The receptors shown here come from a woman in her 50s with active or convalescent COVID-19.

This sequence joins TRBV5-5 and TRBJ1-1; TRBD1 aligns across 8 bases. CDR1 is SGHKS and CDR2 is YYEKEE in the germline V gene (reference sequence). This CDR3 is built from 14 residues. V lost 3 bases, J lost 7 bases, and 8 bases stayed unmatched. The CDR3 DNA reads TGTGCCAGCAGCTCGGCCGGACAGGGCATTGAAGCTTTCTTT. Translated, it gives CASSSAGQGIEAFF. The whole variable domain, remainder taken from reference TRBV5-5 and TRBJ1-1, is DAGVTQSPTHLIKTRGQQVTLRCSPISGHKSVSWYQQVLGQGPQFIFQYYEKEERGRGNFPDRFSARQFPNYSSELNVNALLLGDSALYLCASSSAGQGIEAFFGQGTRLTVV.

The genes are TRBV7-7 and TRBJ2-3; 7 bases are shared with TRBD1. V lost 4 bases to trimming and J lost 4 bases; unmatched junction nucleotides: 5. Germline V CDR1 and CDR2: SSHAT, FNYEAQ (reference sequence). The CDR3 runs 14 residues. The CDR3 reads CASSSRDRPDTQYF. CDR3 DNA sequence: TGTGCCAGCAGCTCCCGGGACAGACCAGATACGCAGTATTTT.

The gene calls are TRBV5-6 and TRBJ2-1; TRBD2 matches 13 bases. CDR3 size: 14 residues. With V trimmed by 3 bases and J by 9 bases, 3 bases remained unmatched. Germline V CDR1 and CDR2: SGHDT, YYEEEE. CDR3: CASSWGLAGSEQFF. CDR3 sequence (DNA): TGTGCCAGCAGCTGGGGACTAGCGGGAAGTGAGCAGTTCTTC.

The chain links TRBV5-8 to TRBJ2-5; 9 bases match TRBD2. The CDR3 runs to 19 residues. V lost 0 bases to trimming and J lost 5 bases; unmatched junction nucleotides: 17. Germline V gene sequence: CDR1 SGHTS, CDR2 YDEGEE. The CDR3 here is CASSLGTASLAGAKETQYF. The CDR3 DNA reads TGTGCCAGCAGCTTGGGGACAGCTAGCTTAGCGGGAGCTAAGGAGACCCAGTACTTC.

The rearrangement joins TRBV6-2 or TRBV6-3 to TRBJ2-5; 10 bases are shared with TRBD2. Germline trimming cut 6 bases from V and 6 bases from J; bases unmatched to any gene: 4. Per germline, CDR1 MNHEY and CDR2 SVGEGT. CDR3 size: 13 residues. CDR3 sequence (DNA): TGTGCCAGCAGCCTAGCGGGAGAGAAGACCCAGTACTTC. Translating gives CASSLAGEKTQYF.

V is TRBV9 and J is TRBJ2-1; D unclear. The V end lost 4 bases, the J end lost 7 bases, and 12 bases lay between the germline ends. The germline V gene encodes CDR1 SGDLS and CDR2 YYNGEE. This CDR3 contains 13 residues. In DNA form, the CDR3 reads TGTGCCAGCAGCCCGCCGGAGAAGAATGAGCAGTTCTTC. It is translated as CASSPPEKNEQFF.

A few counts support this clone. The chain recombines TRBV4-2 with TRBJ1-2; 7 bases match TRBD1. Trimming at V came to 1 base and at J to 4 bases, leaving 21 bases not matched to a gene. Germline V gives CDR1 LGHNA, CDR2 YNFKEQ. The CDR3 totals 20 residues. CDR3: CASSQVTGWNDRANLYGYTF. CDR3 nucleotides: TGTGCCAGCAGCCAAGTAACCGGGTGGAACGACAGGGCCAACCTCTATGGCTACACCTTC.

Only one count was recorded for this clone. This chain joins TRBV4-3 and TRBJ1-1; no clear D. V was clipped by 1 base and J by 0 bases, with 9 bases between them. The CDR3 is 15 amino acids. Germline V gene lookup returns CDR1 LGHNA and CDR2 YSLEER. CDR3 bases: TGCGCCAGCAGCCAAGTCCTGAACATGAACACTGAAGCTTTCTTT. Protein sequence: CASSQVLNMNTEAFF.